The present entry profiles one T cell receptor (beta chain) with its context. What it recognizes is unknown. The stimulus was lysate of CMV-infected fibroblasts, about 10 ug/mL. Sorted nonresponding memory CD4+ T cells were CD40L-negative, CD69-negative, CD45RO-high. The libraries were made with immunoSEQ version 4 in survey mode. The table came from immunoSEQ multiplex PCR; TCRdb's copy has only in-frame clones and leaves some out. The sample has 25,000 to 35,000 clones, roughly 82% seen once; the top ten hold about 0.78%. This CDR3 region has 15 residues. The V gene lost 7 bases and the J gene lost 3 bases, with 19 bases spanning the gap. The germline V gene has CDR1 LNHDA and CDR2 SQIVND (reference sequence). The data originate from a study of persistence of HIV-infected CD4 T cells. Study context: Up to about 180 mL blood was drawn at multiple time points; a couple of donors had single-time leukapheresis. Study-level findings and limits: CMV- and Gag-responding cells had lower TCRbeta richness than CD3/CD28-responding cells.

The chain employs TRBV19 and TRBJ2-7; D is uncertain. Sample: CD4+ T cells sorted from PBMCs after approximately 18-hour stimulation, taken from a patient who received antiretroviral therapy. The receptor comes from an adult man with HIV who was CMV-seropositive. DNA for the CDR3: TGTGCCAGTACCCTACGGCCCGACACGGGCTACGAGCAGTACTTC. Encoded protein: CASTLRPDTGYEQYF.